The 6 T cell receptor beta chains reported below all come from one sample, sequenced in a study of blood T cell repertoires in COVID-19. The method was immunoSEQ multiplex PCR; TCRdb's version includes in-frame clones alone and lacks a portion of them. The sample includes approximately 300,000 clones, approximately 89% of them seen just once. Sequencing used peripheral blood. These receptors were taken from a woman aged 25 to 39 with COVID-19, enrolled during active disease.

V usage is TRBV12-5 and J usage is TRBJ1-1, with a tentative D call TRBD1 (5 bases). Germline V CDR1 and CDR2: LGHNT, FRNRAP. CDR3 length: 13 amino acids. V dropped 6 bases and J dropped 5 bases, with 13 bases sitting between them. The CDR3 spells CASGGWEGTEAFF. For the CDR3, the DNA is TGTGCTAGTGGGGGCTGGGAGGGGACTGAAGCTTTCTTT.

This clone came up once. This chain joins TRBV20-1 and TRBJ1-5, with D possibly being TRBD1 (6 bases). V was cut by 3 bases and J by 7 bases, with 13 bases left in between. The CDR3 length is 13 residues. Germline assignment: CDR1 DFQATT and CDR2 SNEGSKA (reference sequence). The CDR3 DNA reads as TGCAGTGCTAGTCCGGGGGGCGGACAGCCCCAGCATTTT. Translated: CSASPGGGQPQHF.

The rearrangement joins TRBV7-9 to TRBJ1-3; weak D call: TRBD1 (5 bases). Germline-derived CDR1 and CDR2 are SEHNR and FQNEAQ (reference sequence). The V gene lost 1 base and the J gene lost 0 bases, with 13 bases spanning the gap. CDR3 length: 17 residues. The CDR3 nucleotides read TGTGCCAGCAGCTTAGATGGGGGGAGCAGCTCTGGAAACACCATATATTTT. Its protein product is CASSLDGGSSSGNTIYF.

The gene calls are TRBV5-1 and TRBJ1-1, with 8 bases identical to TRBD1. This CDR3 spans 14 amino acids. V lost 1 base, J lost 1 base, and 0 bases stayed unmatched. Germline V lookup: CDR1 SGHRS, CDR2 YFSETQ. CDR3 coding DNA: TGCGCCAGCAGCTTGACAGGGGGGAACACTGAAGCTTTCTTT. The encoded protein is CASSLTGGNTEAFF.

The chain has TRBV11-2 and TRBJ1-2; D is ambiguous. Trimming cost V 11 bases and J 6 bases, with 16 bases left between them. Germline V gene sequence: CDR1 SGHAT, CDR2 FQNNGV. This CDR3 has 12 residues. The CDR3 region is CAERRAGDGYTF. CDR3 bases: TGTGCCGAACGTCGAGCAGGCGATGGCTACACCTTC.

The V gene is TRBV3-1 (or the pseudogene TRBV3-2), the J gene TRBJ2-7; D is unresolved. V gave up 8 bases and J gave up 0 bases, with 11 bases separating them. This CDR3 comprises 13 residues. CDR1 and CDR2 (germline): LGHDT, YNNKEL (reference sequence). CDR3 DNA: TGTGCCAGCTGCGACGGGTTCTCCTACGAGCAGTACTTC. As protein: CASCDGFSYEQYF.